Reported below is one TCR beta chain. These data are taken from a study of blood T cell repertoires in COVID-19. Per the original methods: Estimates of nucleated cell counts were drawn from the amplification of reference gene primers. Assay: immunoSEQ multiplex PCR; the TCRdb copy retains only in-frame clones and omits some. The D gene and trimming were derived from the DNA, and the V and J assignments and clone size from that table. This table has around 450,000 clones, more than 85% appearing once. Sequencing used peripheral blood. This receptor was taken from a young woman with acute or convalescent COVID-19.

Here the CDR3 DNA reads TGTGCCAGCAGCCCACGCCCGACAGGGACAGATACGCAGTATTTT. This codes for CASSPRPTGTDTQYF. The chain combines TRBV7-9 with TRBJ2-3; 7 bases align to TRBD1. The CDR3 sequence is 15 residues long. Germline assignment: CDR1 SEHNR and CDR2 FQNEAQ (reference sequence). Trimming removed 5 bases from V and 3 bases from J; junction bases left unmatched: 8.